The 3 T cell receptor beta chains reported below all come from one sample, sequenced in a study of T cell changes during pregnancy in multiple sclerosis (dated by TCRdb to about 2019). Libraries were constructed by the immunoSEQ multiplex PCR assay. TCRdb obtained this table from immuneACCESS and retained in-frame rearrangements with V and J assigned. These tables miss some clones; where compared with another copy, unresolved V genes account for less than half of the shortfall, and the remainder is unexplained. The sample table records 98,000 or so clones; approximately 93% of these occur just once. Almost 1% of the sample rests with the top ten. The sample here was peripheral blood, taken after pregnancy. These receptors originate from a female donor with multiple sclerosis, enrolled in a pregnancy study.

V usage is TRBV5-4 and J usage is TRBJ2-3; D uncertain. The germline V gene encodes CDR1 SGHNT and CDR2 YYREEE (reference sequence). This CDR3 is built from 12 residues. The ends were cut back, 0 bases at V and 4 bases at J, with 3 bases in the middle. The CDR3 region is CASSLASDTQYF. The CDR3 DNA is TGTGCCAGCAGCTTGGCGTCAGATACGCAGTATTTT.

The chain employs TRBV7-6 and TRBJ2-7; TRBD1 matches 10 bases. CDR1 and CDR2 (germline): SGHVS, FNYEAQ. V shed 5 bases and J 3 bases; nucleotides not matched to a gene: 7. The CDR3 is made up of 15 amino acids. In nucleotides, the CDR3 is TGTGCCAGCAGCCCAACGACAGGGGGCAACTACGAGCAGTACTTC. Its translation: CASSPTTGGNYEQYF.

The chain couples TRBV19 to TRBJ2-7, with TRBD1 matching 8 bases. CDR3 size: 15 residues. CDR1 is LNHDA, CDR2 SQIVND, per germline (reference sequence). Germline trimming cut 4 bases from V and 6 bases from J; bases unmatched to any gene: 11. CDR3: CASSTVGRGPFEQYF. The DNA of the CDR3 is TGTGCCAGTAGTACGGTGGGCAGGGGGCCGTTCGAGCAGTACTTC.